These 29 T cell receptor beta chains share one sample of origin, sequenced in a study of shared clonotypes between healthy human individuals. Sequenced by immunoSEQ multiplex PCR; TCRdb stores in-frame clones only, minus some. Here the sample spans over 2,000,000 clones, 90% to 95% being singletons. The naive CD8 population came from CD45RO-negative cells selected for CCR7, without terminally differentiated effector memory CD45RA+ cells. The sample was naive CD8+ T cells from PBMCs. Receptor source: a man between 18 and 29 years old in good health. Some clones in this sample may be carry-over from other donors' samples.

This rearrangement joins TRBV10-3 to TRBJ2-7; 12 nucleotides line up with TRBD1. The CDR3 spans 14 residues. After removal of 4 bases from V and 4 bases from J, the junction contained 2 bases not matched to a gene. The germline gives CDR1 ENHRY, CDR2 SYGVKD. Here the CDR3 reads CAISGDRGRYEQYF. In DNA, the CDR3 is TGTGCCATCAGTGGGGACAGGGGGCGATACGAGCAGTACTTC.

This sequence joins TRBV28 and TRBJ2-5, with a tentative D call TRBD1 (5 bases). The CDR3 covers 14 residues. Germline loops: CDR1 MDHEN, CDR2 SYDVKM. Deletions cut 6 bases from V and 1 base from J, with 12 bases between. CDR3 in amino acids: CASSPNRIQETQYF. The CDR3 DNA is TGTGCCAGCAGCCCCAACAGGATCCAAGAGACCCAGTACTTC.

The rearrangement joins TRBV19 to TRBJ2-2; D unclear. The CDR3 totals 14 residues. V gave up 3 bases and J gave up 4 bases, with 9 bases separating them. Germline loops: CDR1 LNHDA, CDR2 SQIVND (reference sequence). The CDR3 protein is CASSILVPTGELFF. CDR3 sequence (DNA): TGTGCCAGTAGTATTCTAGTCCCCACCGGGGAGCTGTTTTTT.

The gene calls are TRBV19 and TRBJ2-7; the D is unclear. The V end lost 5 bases, the J end lost 4 bases, and 9 bases lay between the germline ends. This CDR3 region has 12 residues. The germline CDR1 and CDR2 sequences are LNHDA and SQIVND (reference sequence). CDR3 amino acids: CASSGVGYEQYF. The CDR3 bases are TGTGCCAGTAGTGGGGTTGGGTACGAGCAGTACTTC.

A word on this clone: This sample includes further DNA sequences coding for the same CDR3. The rearrangement joins TRBV29-1 to TRBJ2-7; TRBD2 might be the D (6 bases). In germline, CDR1 is SQVTM, CDR2 ANQGSEA. The CDR3 sequence is 12 residues long. V lost 4 bases, J lost 1 base, and 8 bases lay in between. The CDR3 protein is CSVVEGSYEQYF. In DNA, the CDR3 is TGCAGCGTTGTGGAGGGGTCCTACGAGCAGTACTTC.

The chain links TRBV6-1 to TRBJ2-1; D remains unclear. This CDR3 has 12 amino acids. The V end was cut by 4 bases, the J end by 7 bases, with 8 bases between. Germline values: CDR1 MNHNS, CDR2 SASEGT. CDR3 coding DNA: TGTGCCAGCAGTGTCCTTACTAATGAGCAGTTCTTC. This sequence encodes CASSVLTNEQFF.

In the case of this clone: Mismatch with germline at one junction end may stem from a read error. The sample holds other DNA sequences that translate to the same CDR3. The V call is TRBV27, the J call TRBJ1-1; 9 bases map to TRBD1. The CDR3 consists of 14 residues. Per germline, CDR1 MNHEY and CDR2 SMNVEV (reference sequence). CDR3 sequence: CASKGRQGDTEAFF. The DNA of the CDR3 is TGTGCTAGCAAGGGAAGACAGGGGGACACTGAAGCTTTCTTT.

V is TRBV4-1 and J is TRBJ2-3; the D call may be TRBD1 or TRBD2 (5 bases each). V was clipped by 1 base and J by 2 bases, with 22 bases between them. CDR1 MGHRA and CDR2 YSYEKL come from the germline V gene. CDR3 length equals 19 residues. The CDR3 loop is CASSQAYYWDGEYTDTQYF. CDR3 in DNA: TGCGCCAGCAGCCAAGCTTATTACTGGGACGGGGAGTACACAGATACGCAGTATTTT.

The genes are TRBV29-1 and TRBJ2-3; 12 nucleotides line up with TRBD1. Germline loops: CDR1 SQVTM, CDR2 ANQGSEA. V shed 6 bases and J 4 bases; nucleotides not matched to a gene: 8. The CDR3 extends over 15 amino acids. The CDR3 nucleotides are TGCAGCGTAGAGACCGGGACAGGGGGCCCAGATACGCAGTATTTT. Translated: CSVETGTGGPDTQYF.

This chain connects TRBV28 to TRBJ2-7; D call uncertain. Germline V gene sequence: CDR1 MDHEN, CDR2 SYDVKM. The CDR3 length is 14 residues. Trimming took off 1 base at V and 2 bases at J, with 9 bases between the two ends. For the CDR3, the DNA is TGTGCCAGCAGTTTATTGGGTGAGACCTACGAGCAGTACTTC. Translation gives CASSLLGETYEQYF. The full variable domain, its missing parts supplied by reference TRBV28 and TRBJ2-7, is DVKVTQSSRYLVKRTGEKVFLECVQDMDHENMFWYRQDPGLGLRLIYFSYDVKMKEKGDIPEGYSVSREKKERFSLILESASTNQTSMYLCASSLLGETYEQYFGPGTRLTVT.

The chain combines TRBV7-9 with TRBJ2-1, with 11 bases matching TRBD2. The ends lost 5 bases at V and 8 bases at J; junction bases unmatched: 5. The CDR3 covers 14 residues. Germline V gives CDR1 SEHNR, CDR2 FQNEAQ (reference sequence). The CDR3 region is CASSLIAGGDEQFF. The CDR3 region has the DNA TGTGCCAGCAGCCTGATAGCGGGAGGGGATGAGCAGTTCTTC.

This chain links TRBV11-2 with TRBJ2-5; TRBD2 agrees at 7 bases. Germline V gives CDR1 SGHAT, CDR2 FQNNGV. After removal of 0 bases from V and 6 bases from J, the junction contained 10 bases not matched to a gene. CDR3 size: 16 residues. As DNA, the CDR3 is TGTGCCAGCAGCTTAGAAGGGACTACCAGTAGACAGACCCAGTACTTC. It is translated as CASSLEGTTSRQTQYF.

The rearrangement joins TRBV2 to TRBJ1-2; 9 bases match TRBD1. The germline V gene has CDR1 SNHLY and CDR2 FYNNEI. V lost 2 bases and J lost 3; bases outside the gene matches: 16. The CDR3 sequence is 19 residues long. The CDR3 is CASSELGAQTWDRDYGYTF. CDR3 nucleotides: TGTGCCAGCAGTGAATTAGGGGCCCAAACCTGGGACAGGGACTATGGCTACACCTTC.

The chain couples TRBV7-9 to TRBJ2-3; D is possibly TRBD1 (6 bases). The CDR3 length is 16 residues. Trimming took off 5 bases at V and 2 bases at J, with 17 bases between the two ends. CDR1 is SEHNR, CDR2 FQNEAQ, per germline (reference sequence). For the CDR3, the DNA is TGTGCCAGCAGCGGGCGAGGGGGAGAGTACACAGATACGCAGTATTTT. Protein product: CASSGRGGEYTDTQYF. The full variable domain, its missing parts supplied by reference TRBV7-9 and TRBJ2-3, is DTGVSQNPRHKITKRGQNVTFRCDPISEHNRLYWYRQTLGQGPEFLTYFQNEAQLEKSRLLSDRFSAERPKGSFSTLEIQRTEQGDSAMYLCASSGRGGEYTDTQYFGPGTRLTVL.

The V call is TRBV4-3, the J call TRBJ2-3; D perhaps matches TRBD1 (6 bases). The ends were cut back, 1 base at V and 5 bases at J, with 10 bases in the middle. The CDR3 runs 14 residues. Germline CDR1 is LGHNA and CDR2 is YSLEER. The CDR3 protein is CASSQVLGGDTQYF. The DNA for the CDR3 is TGCGCCAGCAGCCAAGTCTTAGGGGGAGATACGCAGTATTTT.

This clone is a singleton in its sample. The CDR3 DNA reads TGTGCCAGCAGCCAACCCCGGGGCGAGCAGTACTTC. Its translation: CASSQPRGEQYF. The rearrangement links TRBV14 to TRBJ2-7, with D maybe TRBD2 (5 bases). This CDR3 is 12 amino acids long. Looked up from germline, CDR1 is SGHDN and CDR2 is FVKESK. V shed 2 bases and J shed 6 bases, with 8 bases lying between them.

The chain is built from TRBV7-9 and TRBJ1-1; D may be TRBD1 (6 bases). Germline V lookup: CDR1 SEHNR, CDR2 FQNEAQ (reference sequence). This CDR3 is 15 amino acids long. Trimming took 4 bases from V and 5 from J, leaving 17 bases between them. DNA of the CDR3: TGTGCCAGCAGCTCCCGGGACACATGGGGGACTGAAGCTTTCTTT. This codes for CASSSRDTWGTEAFF.

This clone appeared a single time. CDR3 in DNA: TGTGCCAGCAGCTTTCAGGGGAATCAGCCCCAGCATTTT. Residues: CASSFQGNQPQHF. The chain uses TRBV5-6 and TRBJ1-5, with D possibly TRBD1 on 6 matching bases. The CDR3 length is 13 residues. V lost 2 bases to trimming and J lost 4 bases, with 7 bases between them. Germline CDR1 reads SGHDT; CDR2 reads YYEEEE.

The V call is TRBV5-6, the J call TRBJ1-2; 7 bases agree with TRBD1. Germline CDR1 reads SGHDT; CDR2 reads YYEEEE. Trimming cost V 5 bases and J 2 bases; bases outside gene matches: 12. This CDR3 contains 16 residues. The CDR3 DNA sequence: TGTGCCAGCAGACCACCCCGTCCAGGGGGGAACTATGGCTACACCTTC. As protein: CASRPPRPGGNYGYTF.

The rearrangement joins TRBV7-8 to TRBJ2-7, with D uncertain. The CDR3 length is 13 residues. Germline CDR1 reads SGHVS; CDR2 reads FQNEAQ. Trimming pared 1 base from V and 6 bases from J, leaving 10 bases between. CDR3 DNA: TGTGCCAGCAGCTTAGTAGGGCCGGGCGAGCAGTACTTC. Protein: CASSLVGPGEQYF.

The rearrangement uses TRBV27 and TRBJ2-5; 11 nucleotides match TRBD2. The CDR3 sequence is 15 residues long. Losses at the gene ends were 6 bases for V and 5 bases for J; bases not matched to a gene: 8. Germline CDR1 reads MNHEY; CDR2 reads SMNVEV (reference sequence). The CDR3 region is CASRGTSGRGETQYF. CDR3 coding DNA: TGTGCCAGCAGGGGAACTAGCGGGAGAGGGGAGACCCAGTACTTC.

On this clone itself: An end of the junction does not agree with germline; a read error may underlie this. The rearrangement links TRBV5-1 to TRBJ1-1, with D possibly matching TRBD1 (6 bases). This CDR3 contains 12 residues. CDR1 SGHRS and CDR2 YFSETQ come from the germline V gene. CDR3 DNA sequence: TGCGCCAGCCAAAGGGGGAACACGGAAGCTTTCTTT. It is translated as CASQRGNTEAFF.

DNA for the CDR3: TGCAGTGTCCCGGGGAACACTGAAGCTTTCTTT. Amino acids: CSVPGNTEAFF. The chain is built from TRBV20-1 and TRBJ1-1; no reliable D call. The V end was cut by 7 bases, the J end by 1 base, with 7 bases between. The CDR3 contains 11 residues. CDR1 is DFQATT and CDR2 is SNEGSKA in the germline V gene (reference sequence).

J is TRBJ2-7 and V is TRBV15; the D gene is possibly TRBD2 (5 bases). The germline V gene encodes CDR1 LNHNV and CDR2 YYDKDF (reference sequence). V was cut by 0 bases and J by 3 bases, with 15 bases left in between. The length of the CDR3 is 16 residues. CDR3 coding DNA: TGTGCCACCAGCAGAGATCGCCGGACTGGAATCTACGAGCAGTACTTC. Translating gives CATSRDRRTGIYEQYF.

This clone was counted once. At the DNA level, this CDR3 is encoded by other sequences in the same sample as well. In nucleotides, the CDR3 is TGTGCCAGCAGCCCCTCGAGCGGGAGTTCCTACAATGAGCAGTTCTTC. Amino acid sequence: CASSPSSGSSYNEQFF. The chain couples TRBV7-9 to TRBJ2-1, with 8 bases aligning to TRBD2. The CDR3 is 16 residues long. Germline CDR1 and CDR2: SEHNR and FQNEAQ (reference sequence). With 5 bases clipped from V and 1 base from J, the junction kept 7 bases outside the gene matches.

A remark on this clone: In the same sample, other DNA sequences code for this CDR3. This chain links TRBV5-6 with TRBJ2-7; D is ambiguous. CDR1 and CDR2 from the germline V gene are SGHDT and YYEEEE. The CDR3 has 12 amino acids. V shed 1 base and J shed 3 bases, with 5 bases lying between them. The CDR3 here is CASSLSNYEQYF. The CDR3 DNA sequence: TGTGCCAGCAGCTTGAGTAACTACGAGCAGTACTTC.

The chain has TRBV9 and TRBJ1-6, with TRBD1 identical over 7 bases. This CDR3 contains 15 residues. Germline CDR1 is SGDLS and CDR2 is YYNGEE. J gave up 14 bases and V 0 bases, and 11 bases lay outside the gene matches. The CDR3 DNA reads as TGTGCCAGCAGCGTAGAAATGACAGGGCCTGTGGCCCTCCACTTT. It codes for CASSVEMTGPVALHF.

The rearrangement links TRBV6-1 to TRBJ1-2; the D gene is possibly TRBD1 (5 bases). The germline CDR1 and CDR2 sequences are MNHNS and SASEGT. The CDR3 loop spans 15 amino acids. Between the trimmed V and J ends, which lost 8 bases and 6 bases, there was a span of 22 bases. CDR3 residues: CASRARGLPGDGYTF. CDR3 sequence (DNA): TGTGCCAGCCGCGCTCGGGGACTTCCTGGCGATGGCTACACCTTC.

The chain has TRBV7-9 and TRBJ2-3; 8 nucleotides agree with TRBD1. Germline CDR1 is SEHNR and CDR2 is FQNEAQ (reference sequence). The CDR3 extends over 13 amino acids. V lost 5 bases to trimming and J lost 5 bases; unmatched junction nucleotides: 3. CDR3 loop: CASSQDRGDTQYF. CDR3 sequence (DNA): TGTGCCAGCAGCCAAGACAGGGGAGATACGCAGTATTTT.